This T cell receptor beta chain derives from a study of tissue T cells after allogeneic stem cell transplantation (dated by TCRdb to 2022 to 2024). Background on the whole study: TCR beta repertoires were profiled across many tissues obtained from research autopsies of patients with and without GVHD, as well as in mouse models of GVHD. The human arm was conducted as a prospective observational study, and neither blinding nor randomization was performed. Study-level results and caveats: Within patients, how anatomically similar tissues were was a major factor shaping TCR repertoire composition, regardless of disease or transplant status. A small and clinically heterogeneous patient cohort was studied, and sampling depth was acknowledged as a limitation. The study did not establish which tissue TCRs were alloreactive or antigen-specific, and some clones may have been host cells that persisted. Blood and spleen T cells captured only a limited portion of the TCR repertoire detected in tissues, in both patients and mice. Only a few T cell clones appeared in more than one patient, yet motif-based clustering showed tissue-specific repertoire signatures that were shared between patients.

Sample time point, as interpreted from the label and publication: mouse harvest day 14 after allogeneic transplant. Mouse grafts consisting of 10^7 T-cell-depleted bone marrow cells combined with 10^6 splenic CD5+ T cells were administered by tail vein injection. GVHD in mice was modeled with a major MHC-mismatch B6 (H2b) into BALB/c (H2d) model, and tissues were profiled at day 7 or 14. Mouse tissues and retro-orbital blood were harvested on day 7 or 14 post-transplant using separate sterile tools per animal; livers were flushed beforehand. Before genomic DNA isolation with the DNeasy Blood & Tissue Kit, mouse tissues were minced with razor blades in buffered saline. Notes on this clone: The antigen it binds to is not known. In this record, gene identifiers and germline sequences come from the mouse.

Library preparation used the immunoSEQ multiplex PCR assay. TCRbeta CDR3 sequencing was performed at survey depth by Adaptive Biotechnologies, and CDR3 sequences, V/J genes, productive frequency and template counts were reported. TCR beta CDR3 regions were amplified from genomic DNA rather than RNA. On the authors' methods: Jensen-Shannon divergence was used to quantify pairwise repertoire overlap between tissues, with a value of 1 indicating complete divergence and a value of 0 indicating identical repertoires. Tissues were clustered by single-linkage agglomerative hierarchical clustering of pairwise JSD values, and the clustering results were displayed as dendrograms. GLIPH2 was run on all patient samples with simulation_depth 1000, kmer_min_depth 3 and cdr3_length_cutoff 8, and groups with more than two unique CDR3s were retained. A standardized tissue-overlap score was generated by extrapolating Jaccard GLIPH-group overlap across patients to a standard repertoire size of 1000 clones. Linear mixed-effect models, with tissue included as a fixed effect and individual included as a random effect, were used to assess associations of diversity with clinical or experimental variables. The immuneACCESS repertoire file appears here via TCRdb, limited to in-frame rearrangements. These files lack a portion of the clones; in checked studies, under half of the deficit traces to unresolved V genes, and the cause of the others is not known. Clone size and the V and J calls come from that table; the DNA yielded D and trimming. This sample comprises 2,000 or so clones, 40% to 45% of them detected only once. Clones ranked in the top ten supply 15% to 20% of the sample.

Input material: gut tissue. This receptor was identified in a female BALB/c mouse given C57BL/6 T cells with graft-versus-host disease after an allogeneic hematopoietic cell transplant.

The CDR3 here reads CTCSADPAGAFYAEQFF. The sequenced CDR3 bases are TGCACCTGCAGTGCAGATCCGGCAGGGGCGTTTTATGCTGAGCAGTTC. This receptor chain uses TRBV1 and TRBJ2-1; TRBD1 is possibly the D segment (6 matching bases). The read finishes 1 residue shy of the CDR3 end, and the germline J gene is used to complete it. The CDR3 covers 17 residues, taking in both the cysteine and the phenylalanine. The CDR3 was read in part: 48 bases, with the frame set at base 1. Looking up the germline V gene (reference sequence) yields CDR1 NSQYPW and CDR2 LRSPGD. Cut back by 0 bases and 4 bases, the V and J ends lie 16 bases apart.